This T cell receptor (beta chain) emerged from a study of blood T cell repertoires in COVID-19. The CDR3 runs to 14 residues. Trimming shortened V by 3 bases and J by 2 bases, and 10 bases separated the two germline ends. CDR1 and CDR2 (germline): SGHRS, YFSETQ. Repertoires were generated with immunoSEQ multiplex PCR, while TCRdb's copy carries only in-frame clones and drops some. The sample yields about 96,000 clones, about four fifths seen once. Sequencing was done on a sample of peripheral blood. The receptor was derived from a woman in her fifties or sixties with acute or convalescent COVID-19. The chain is built from TRBV5-1 and TRBJ2-3, with D possibly TRBD2 on 6 matching bases. Here the CDR3 DNA reads TGCGCCAGCAGCTCCATGGACTACACAGATACGCAGTATTTT. Amino acids: CASSSMDYTDTQYF. Supplemented by reference TRBV5-1 and TRBJ2-3, the full variable domain reads KAGVTQTPRYLIKTRGQQVTLSCSPISGHRSVSWYQQTPGQGLQFLFEYFSETQRNKGNFPGRFSGRQFSNSRSEMNVSTLELGDSALYLCASSSMDYTDTQYFGPGTRLTVL.